The next 22 T cell receptor beta chains were all read from a single sample in a study of T cells expressing NK-cell markers. TCRdb reprocessed the 5' RACE reads, keeping one entry per CDR3 protein, no DNA. This sample lists around 110,000 distinct CDR3 sequences; its ten largest clones have about 18%. The sequenced material came from blood T cells: a sorted CD56 or NKG2C T cell subset, CD4+ or CD8+ T cells, or bulk PBMC T cells (not recorded which). The receptors here all came from a woman aged 18 to 75 in good health.

The chain recombines TRBV7-6 with TRBJ2-2. This CDR3 is built from 14 residues. Germline values: CDR1 SGHVS, CDR2 FNYEAQ. CDR3 loop: CASSLAGKAGELFF. The entire variable domain, with the rest obtained from reference TRBV7-6 and TRBJ2-2, is as follows: GAGVSQSPRYKVTKRGQDVALRCDPISGHVSLYWYRQALGQGPEFLTYFNYEAQQDKSGLPNDRFSAERPEGSISTLTIQRTEQRDSAMYRCASSLAGKAGELFFGEGSRLTVL.

J is TRBJ2-6 and V is TRBV20-1; with no DNA, the TCRdb D assignment of TRBD2 cannot be verified. This CDR3 has 20 residues. Germline V gene lookup returns CDR1 DFQATT and CDR2 SNEGSKA (reference sequence). The CDR3 loop reads CSARGAAGLAGPTGANVLTF.

The chain links TRBV29-1 to TRBJ2-3; TCRdb's D call of TRBD2 is untestable without DNA. The CDR3 runs to 13 residues. CDR1 is SQVTM and CDR2 is ANQGSEA in the germline V gene. The CDR3 is CSVPWPSTDTQYF.

The chain employs TRBV6-2 or TRBV6-3 and TRBJ2-2; as DNA is missing, the TRBD1 call by TCRdb cannot be tested. Germline CDR1 reads MNHEY; CDR2 reads SVGEGT. CDR3 length: 17 amino acids. CDR3 sequence reads: CASEGQGPHINTGELFF.

The J gene is TRBJ1-1, the V gene TRBV27; the D call of TRBD1 rests on TCRdb alone, since no DNA is present to check it. The CDR3 is made up of 15 amino acids. CDR1 is MNHEY and CDR2 is SMNVEV in the germline V gene (reference sequence). CDR3 residues: CASSPLQGEVTEAFF.

The V call is TRBV20-1, the J call TRBJ2-7; TCRdb picks TRBD2, but there is no DNA to check that call. This CDR3 spans 12 amino acids. The germline gives CDR1 DFQATT, CDR2 SNEGSKA (reference sequence). CDR3: CSAWTSGYEQYF.

The chain recombines TRBV5-1 with TRBJ1-2. Germline loops: CDR1 SGHRS, CDR2 YFSETQ. The CDR3 extends over 15 amino acids. The CDR3 loop reads CASSLDSPSNYGYTF.

The chain combines TRBV20-1 with TRBJ2-3; TCRdb designates TRBD1, a call that cannot be tested without DNA. Germline CDR1 DFQATT, CDR2 SNEGSKA (reference sequence). The CDR3 spans 14 residues. CDR3 region: CSARDMGRDDTQYF.

The chain combines TRBV7-2 with TRBJ1-1. Germline CDR1 is SGHTA and CDR2 is FQGNSA. This CDR3 has 14 residues. The CDR3 loop reads CASSLATGNTEAFF.

The V call is TRBV7-9, the J call TRBJ2-1. CDR1 is SEHNR, CDR2 FQNEAQ, per germline (reference sequence). The CDR3 spans 15 residues. The CDR3 loop is CASSFLESSYNEQFF.

J is TRBJ2-3 and V is TRBV4-3. The germline V gene encodes CDR1 LGHNA and CDR2 YSLEER. This CDR3 contains 13 residues. The CDR3: CASSQGVADTQYF.

The chain carries TRBV7-9 and TRBJ1-1; TCRdb reports TRBD1, a call that lacks DNA to check it against. The CDR3 covers 13 residues. Germline V gene data show CDR1 as SEHNR and CDR2 as FQNEAQ (reference sequence). The CDR3 sequence: CASRGGSHYEAFF.

The CDR3 loop reads CASSLDREATEAFF. This chain connects TRBV28 to TRBJ1-1; TCRdb selects TRBD1, and the lack of DNA leaves this call unchecked. The germline CDR1 and CDR2 sequences are MDHEN and SYDVKM. CDR3 length equals 14 residues.

CDR3 amino acids: CSARDLAGGTDTQYF. V and J are TRBV20-1 and TRBJ2-3; as DNA is missing, the TRBD1 call by TCRdb cannot be tested. The CDR3 length is 15 residues. Per germline, CDR1 DFQATT and CDR2 SNEGSKA (reference sequence).

The V call is TRBV29-1, the J call TRBJ2-5; TCRdb outputs TRBD1, but without DNA this stays unchecked. CDR1 is SQVTM and CDR2 is ANQGSEA in the germline V gene. The CDR3 consists of 13 residues. CDR3 sequence reads: CSVPMTVQETQYF. The full variable domain, its missing parts supplied by reference TRBV29-1 and TRBJ2-5, is SAVISQKPSRDICQRGTSLTIQCQVDSQVTMMFWYRQQPGQSLTLIATANQGSEATYESGFVIDKFPISRPNLTFSTLTVSNMSPEDSSIYLCSVPMTVQETQYFGPGTRLLVL.

The rearrangement uses TRBV12-3 or TRBV12-4 and TRBJ2-2; TCRdb selects TRBD1, and the lack of DNA leaves this call unchecked. The CDR3 has 14 residues. Here the CDR3 reads CASSLGVRAGELFF.

The chain joins TRBV7-8 to TRBJ2-7. Germline V gives CDR1 SGHVS, CDR2 FQNEAQ. This CDR3 contains 12 residues. The CDR3 is CASSLGDDEQYF.

V is TRBV4-3 and J is TRBJ2-3; checking the TCRdb D call of TRBD1 is not possible without DNA. The CDR3 runs 15 residues. Germline CDR1 LGHNA, CDR2 YSLEER. The chain's CDR3 is CASSQARGRTDTQYF.

This sequence joins TRBV20-1 and TRBJ2-1; TCRdb calls TRBD2, which cannot be checked without DNA. Germline loops: CDR1 DFQATT, CDR2 SNEGSKA (reference sequence). This CDR3 region has 15 residues. The CDR3 here is CSAREWLAIRDEQFF.

CDR3 residues: CASSPRAGDTGELFF. V is TRBV3-1 and J is TRBJ2-2; with no DNA, the TCRdb D assignment of TRBD1 cannot be verified. This CDR3 region has 15 residues. CDR1 is LGHDT and CDR2 is YNNKEL in the germline V gene (reference sequence).

The chain links TRBV20-1 to TRBJ2-7; as DNA is missing, the TRBD2 call by TCRdb cannot be tested. Germline CDR1 is DFQATT and CDR2 is SNEGSKA (reference sequence). The CDR3 runs to 16 residues. Here the CDR3 reads CSASDPALAGVEEQYF.

The chain couples TRBV16 to TRBJ2-3; TCRdb gives TRBD2 as the D gene, but with no DNA this cannot be confirmed. Germline V gene data show CDR1 as KGHSY and CDR2 as FQNENV. The CDR3 is 18 residues long. CDR3 loop: CASSQSTRTRTPTDTQYF. The variable domain in full, completed from reference TRBV16 and TRBJ2-3, reads GEEVAQTPKHLVRGEGQKAKLYCAPIKGHSYVFWYQQVLKNEFKFLISFQNENVFDETGMPKERFSAKCLPNSPCSLEIQATKLEDSAVYFCASSQSTRTRTPTDTQYFGPGTRLTVL.